The rows below give T cell receptor beta chains drawn from one sample of a study of OX40 agonist ivuxolimab in advanced cancers. Sequencing was performed with immunoSEQ multiplex PCR; in TCRdb, only in-frame clones are kept and a portion is missing. The profile shows about 60,000 clones, approximately 83% of them singletons. This sample comprised CD4+ or CD8+ T cells sorted from blood, obtained in a trial of the OX40 agonist ivuxolimab. These receptors were obtained from an adult with an advanced solid tumor such as melanoma, head and neck, liver or kidney cancer. The CDR3 runs from the conserved cysteine through the conserved F or W. A D gene is named only where the DNA matches it firmly. Some rows have no size entry. The others give once, few or many, or a class for an expanded clone.

abundance	v_gene	j_gene	d_gene	CDR3aa	CDR3nt
.	TRBV18	TRBJ1-5	.	CASSPPRNRAGQPQHF	TGTGCCAGCTCACCACCGAGGAACAGGGCAGGGCAGCCCCAGCATTTT
.	TRBV6-1	TRBJ1-6	.	CASSAPPRGPPYNSPLHF	TGTGCCAGCAGTGCGCCACCCCGGGGGCCCCCCTATAATTCACCCCTCCACTTT
.	TRBV5-1	TRBJ2-7	TRBD1	CASSLAGGYYEQYF	TGCGCCAGCAGCTTGGCAGGGGGCTACTACGAGCAGTACTTC
.	TRBV5-1	TRBJ1-6	.	CASSLEVATNSPLHF	TGCGCCAGCAGCTTGGAGGTGGCTACTAATTCACCCCTCCACTTT
.	TRBV2	TRBJ2-7	.	CAIGGGLDEQYF	TGTGCCATTGGGGGAGGCTTGGACGAGCAGTACTTC
few	TRBV6-1	TRBJ2-1	TRBD2	CASSDSTSGSLRFNEQFF	TGTGCCAGCAGTGATTCCACTAGCGGGAGTTTGAGATTCAATGAGCAGTTCTTC
few	TRBV4-2	TRBJ2-1	.	CASSQLQGGSYNEQFF	TGTGCCAGCAGCCAACTTCAGGGTGGCTCCTACAATGAGCAGTTCTTC
.	TRBV11-1	TRBJ2-1	.	CASTADYSYNEQFF	TGTGCCAGCACCGCTGACTACTCCTACAATGAGCAGTTCTTC
.	TRBV7-8	TRBJ2-7	.	CASSLAQAVGEQYF	TGTGCCAGCAGCTTAGCCCAGGCCGTCGGGGAGCAGTACTTC
.	TRBV7-9	TRBJ1-4	.	CASGGEKLFF	TGTGCCAGTGGGGGGGAAAAACTGTTTTTT